Listed below are T cell receptor beta chains from one sample, sequenced in a study of T-cell memory formation after mild COVID-19. TCRdb redid the calling of the 5' RACE reads with MiXCR, one entry per CDR3 protein. The sample holds more than 200,000 distinct CDR3 sequences; 16% are singletons and the top ten take 3.5%. The specimen sequenced was PBMCs or a T cell subset sorted from them (not recorded which). These TCRs come from a man between 18 and 35 years old who had mild COVID-19 (a few samples of this study predate the infection). Cell type and time point are not known. Both conserved end residues are trimmed from each CDR3.

TRBV7-3,TRBJ2-6,ASSLRNVRGGNSGANVLT
TRBV28,TRBJ2-3,ASSSTLGADTQY
TRBV11-1,TRBJ1-2,ASSNRFGGYT
TRBV4-3,TRBJ1-2,ASSQGDAQSYGYT
TRBV20-1,TRBJ2-1,SAREFYNEQF
TRBV5-1,TRBJ2-7,ASRTDTYEQY
TRBV19,TRBJ1-2,ASSPGLGSDGYT
TRBV7-2,TRBJ2-4,ASSATVAKNIQY
TRBV7-3,TRBJ2-4,ASSYRGDRQNIQY
TRBV7-2,TRBJ2-3,ASSFISGGESVPQY
TRBV5-1,TRBJ2-2,ASSPRAGGNTGELF
TRBV7-9,TRBJ2-5,ASSWDSAGETQY
TRBV6-1,TRBJ1-1,ASPRGKGEAF
TRBV6-6,TRBJ2-1,ASSYGTARNEQF
TRBV12-3/TRBV12-4,TRBJ1-6,ASSFDRGSPLH
TRBV4-2,TRBJ2-3,ASSQQKGGTSTDTQY
TRBV9,TRBJ1-6,ASNRGGNSPLH
TRBV7-9,TRBJ2-5,ASSLAPRGQETQY
TRBV12-3/TRBV12-4,TRBJ2-1,ASSLDSPDEQF
TRBV20-1,TRBJ2-1,SARGTGAGEQF
TRBV10-3,TRBJ1-1,AINQGMNTEAF
TRBV10-3,TRBJ2-2,AISEPGGRNGELF
TRBV7-8,TRBJ2-7,ASSPRVRNYEQY
TRBV7-2,TRBJ2-3,ASIPILWTDTQY
TRBV7-2,TRBJ2-5,ASRWASGVLAETQY